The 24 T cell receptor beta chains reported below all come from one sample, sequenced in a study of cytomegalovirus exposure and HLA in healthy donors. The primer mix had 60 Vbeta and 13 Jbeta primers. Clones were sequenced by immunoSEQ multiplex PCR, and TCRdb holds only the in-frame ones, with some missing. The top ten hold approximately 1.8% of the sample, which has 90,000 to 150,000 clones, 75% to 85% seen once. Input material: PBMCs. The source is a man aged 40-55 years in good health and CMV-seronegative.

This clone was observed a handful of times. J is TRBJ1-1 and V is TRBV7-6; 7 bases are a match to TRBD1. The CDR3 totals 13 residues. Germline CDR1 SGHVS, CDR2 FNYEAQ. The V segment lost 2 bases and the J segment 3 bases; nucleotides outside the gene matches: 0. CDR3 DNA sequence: TGTGCCAGCAGCTTAACAGGGGACACTGAAGCTTTCTTT. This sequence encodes CASSLTGDTEAFF. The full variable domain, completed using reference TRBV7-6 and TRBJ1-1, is GAGVSQSPRYKVTKRGQDVALRCDPISGHVSLYWYRQALGQGPEFLTYFNYEAQQDKSGLPNDRFSAERPEGSISTLTIQRTEQRDSAMYRCASSLTGDTEAFFGQGTRLTVV.

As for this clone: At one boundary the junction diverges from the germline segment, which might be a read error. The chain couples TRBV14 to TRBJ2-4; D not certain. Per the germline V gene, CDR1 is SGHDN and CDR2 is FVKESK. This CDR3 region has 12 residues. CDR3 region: CASSETKNSQYF. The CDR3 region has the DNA TGTGCCAGCAGCGAGACCAAAAACAGTCAGTACTTC.

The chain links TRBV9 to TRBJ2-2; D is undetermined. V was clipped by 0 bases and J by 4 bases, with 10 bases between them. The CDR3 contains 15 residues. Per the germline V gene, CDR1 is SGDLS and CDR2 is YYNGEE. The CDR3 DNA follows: TGTGCCAGCAGCGTAGAGTCAGGCGCCACCGGGGAGCTGTTTTTT. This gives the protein CASSVESGATGELFF.

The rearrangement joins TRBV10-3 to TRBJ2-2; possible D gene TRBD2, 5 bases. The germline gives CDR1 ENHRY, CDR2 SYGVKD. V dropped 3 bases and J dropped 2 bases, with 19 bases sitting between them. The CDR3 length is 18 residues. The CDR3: CAISDVAGLGANTGELFF. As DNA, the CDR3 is TGTGCCATCAGTGATGTTGCGGGCCTGGGAGCCAACACCGGGGAGCTGTTTTTT.

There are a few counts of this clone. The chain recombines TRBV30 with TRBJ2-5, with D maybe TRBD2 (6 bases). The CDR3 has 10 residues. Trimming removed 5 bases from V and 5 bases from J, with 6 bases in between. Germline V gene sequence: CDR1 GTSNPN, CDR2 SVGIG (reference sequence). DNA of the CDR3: TGTGCCTGGGGGGGGGAGACCCAGTACTTC. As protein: CAWGGETQYF.

CDR3 region: CASSLPSTGLNTEAFF. CDR3 coding DNA: TGTGCCAGCAGCTTACCGTCGACAGGGCTGAACACTGAAGCTTTCTTT. This chain joins TRBV11-2 and TRBJ1-1; 7 bases map to TRBD1. The CDR3 consists of 16 residues. Trimming took 2 bases from V and 0 from J; bases not matched to a gene: 6. The germline V gene encodes CDR1 SGHAT and CDR2 FQNNGV.

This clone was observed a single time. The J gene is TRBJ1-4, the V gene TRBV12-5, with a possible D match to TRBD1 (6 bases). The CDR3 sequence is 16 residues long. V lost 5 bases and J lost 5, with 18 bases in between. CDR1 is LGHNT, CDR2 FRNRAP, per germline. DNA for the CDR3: TGTGCTAGTGGTCCACGCCCCGGGACACAGAATGAAAAACTGTTTTTT. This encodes CASGPRPGTQNEKLFF.

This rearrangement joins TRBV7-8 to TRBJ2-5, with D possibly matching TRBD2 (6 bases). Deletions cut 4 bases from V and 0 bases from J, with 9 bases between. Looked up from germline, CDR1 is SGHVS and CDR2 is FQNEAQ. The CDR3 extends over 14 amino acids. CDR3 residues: CASSSRDYQETQYF. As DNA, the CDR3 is TGTGCCAGCAGCTCCCGGGACTACCAAGAGACCCAGTACTTC.

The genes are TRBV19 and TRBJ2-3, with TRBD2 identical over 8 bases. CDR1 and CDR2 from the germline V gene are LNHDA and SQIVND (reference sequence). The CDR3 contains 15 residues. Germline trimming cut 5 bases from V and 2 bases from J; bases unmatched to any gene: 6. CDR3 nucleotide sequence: TGTGCCAGTAGTCCACTAGCGGCTAACACAGATACGCAGTATTTT. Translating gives CASSPLAANTDTQYF.

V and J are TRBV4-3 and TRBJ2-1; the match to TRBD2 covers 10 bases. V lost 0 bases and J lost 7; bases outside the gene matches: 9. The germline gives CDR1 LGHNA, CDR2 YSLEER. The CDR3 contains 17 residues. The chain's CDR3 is CASSQDLAGAVLNEQFF. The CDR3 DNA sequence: TGCGCCAGCAGCCAAGATCTAGCGGGAGCTGTGTTGAATGAGCAGTTCTTC.

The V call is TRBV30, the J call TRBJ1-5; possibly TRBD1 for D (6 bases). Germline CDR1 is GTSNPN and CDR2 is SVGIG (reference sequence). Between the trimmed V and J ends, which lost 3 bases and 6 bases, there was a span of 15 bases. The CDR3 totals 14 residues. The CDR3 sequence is CAWRRGGLGQPQHF. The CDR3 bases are TGTGCCTGGAGGAGGGGGGGGCTGGGTCAGCCCCAGCATTTT.

CDR3 nucleotide sequence: TGCGCCAGCACCAACCGGGACACTAGAAGCAGGGAGCTGTTTTTT. Amino acid sequence: CASTNRDTRSRELFF. J is TRBJ2-2 and V is TRBV5-1; possible D gene TRBD1, 6 bases. The CDR3 has 15 residues. V lost 6 bases and J lost 9, with 21 bases in between. Germline CDR1 is SGHRS and CDR2 is YFSETQ.

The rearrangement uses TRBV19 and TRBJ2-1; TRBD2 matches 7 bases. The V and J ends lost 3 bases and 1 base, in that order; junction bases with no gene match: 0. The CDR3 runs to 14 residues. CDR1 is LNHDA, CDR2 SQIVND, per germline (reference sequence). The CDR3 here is CASSISGSYNEQFF. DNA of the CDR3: TGTGCCAGTAGTATTAGCGGGTCCTACAATGAGCAGTTCTTC.

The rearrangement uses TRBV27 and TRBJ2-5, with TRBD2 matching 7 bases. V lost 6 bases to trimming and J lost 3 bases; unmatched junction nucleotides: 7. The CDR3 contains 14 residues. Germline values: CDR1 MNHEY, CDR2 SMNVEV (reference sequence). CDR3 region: CASRPSGGKETQYF. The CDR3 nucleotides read TGTGCCAGCAGACCTAGCGGCGGGAAAGAGACCCAGTACTTC.

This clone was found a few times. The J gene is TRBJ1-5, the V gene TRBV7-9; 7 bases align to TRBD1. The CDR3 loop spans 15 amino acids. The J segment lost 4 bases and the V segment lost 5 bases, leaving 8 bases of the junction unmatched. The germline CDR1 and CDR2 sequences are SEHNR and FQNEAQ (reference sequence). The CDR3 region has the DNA TGTGCCAGCAGCACAGGGGATCTGGGAAATCAGCCCCAGCATTTT. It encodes CASSTGDLGNQPQHF.

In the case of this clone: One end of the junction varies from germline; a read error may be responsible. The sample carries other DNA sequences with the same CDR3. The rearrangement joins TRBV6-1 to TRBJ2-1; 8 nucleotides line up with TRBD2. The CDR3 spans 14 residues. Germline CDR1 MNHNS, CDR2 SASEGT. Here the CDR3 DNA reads TGTGCCAGCAGCAGCGGGAGCTCCTATAATGAGCAGTTCTTC. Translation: CASSSGSSYNEQFF.

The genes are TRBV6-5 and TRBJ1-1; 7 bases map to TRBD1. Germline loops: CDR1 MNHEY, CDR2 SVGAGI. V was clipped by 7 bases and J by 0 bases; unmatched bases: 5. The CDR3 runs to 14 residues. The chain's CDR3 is CASKQGNMNTEAFF. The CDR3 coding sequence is TGTGCCAGCAAACAGGGGAACATGAACACTGAAGCTTTCTTT.

The CDR3 spells CASSMTRQGGGDGYTF. The CDR3 nucleotides read TGTGCCAGTAGTATGACCAGACAGGGGGGAGGAGATGGCTACACCTTC. J is TRBJ1-2 and V is TRBV19, with 9 bases matching TRBD1. The V segment lost 3 bases and the J segment 6 bases; nucleotides outside the gene matches: 11. This CDR3 contains 16 residues. CDR1 LNHDA and CDR2 SQIVND come from the germline V gene (reference sequence).

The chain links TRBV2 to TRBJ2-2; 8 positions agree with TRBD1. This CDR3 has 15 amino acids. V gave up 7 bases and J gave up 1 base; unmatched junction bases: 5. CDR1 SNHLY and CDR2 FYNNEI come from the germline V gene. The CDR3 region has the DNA TGTGCCAGCATAAGGACAGGGAGGAACACCGGGGAGCTGTTTTTT. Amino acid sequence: CASIRTGRNTGELFF.

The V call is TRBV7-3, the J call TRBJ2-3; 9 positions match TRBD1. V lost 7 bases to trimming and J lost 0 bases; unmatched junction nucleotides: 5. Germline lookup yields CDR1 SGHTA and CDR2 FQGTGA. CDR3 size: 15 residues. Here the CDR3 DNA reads TGTGCCAGCACCCCAGGGACAGGGAGCACAGATACGCAGTATTTT. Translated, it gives CASTPGTGSTDTQYF.

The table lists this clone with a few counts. The CDR3 coding sequence is TGCGCCAGCAGTTGGGGCGGGGGACTAGAAAATGAGCAGTTCTTC. The encoded protein is CASSWGGGLENEQFF. The V and J genes are TRBV10-1 and TRBJ2-1, with 8 bases identical to TRBD2. The CDR3 spans 15 residues. Germline lookup yields CDR1 WNHNN and CDR2 SYGVQD (reference sequence). V gave up 5 bases and J gave up 7 bases; unmatched junction bases: 10.

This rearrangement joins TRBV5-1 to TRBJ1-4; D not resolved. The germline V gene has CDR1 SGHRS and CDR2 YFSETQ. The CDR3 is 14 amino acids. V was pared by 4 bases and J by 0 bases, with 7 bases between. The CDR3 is CASSMSATNEKLFF. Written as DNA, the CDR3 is TGCGCCAGCAGCATGAGCGCAACTAATGAAAAACTGTTTTTT.

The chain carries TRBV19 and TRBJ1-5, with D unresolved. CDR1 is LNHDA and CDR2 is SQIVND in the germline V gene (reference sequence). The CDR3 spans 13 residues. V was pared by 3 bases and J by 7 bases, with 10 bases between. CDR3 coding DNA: TGTGCCAGTAGTATCGAAGGGAGACAGCCCCAGCATTTT. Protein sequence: CASSIEGRQPQHF.

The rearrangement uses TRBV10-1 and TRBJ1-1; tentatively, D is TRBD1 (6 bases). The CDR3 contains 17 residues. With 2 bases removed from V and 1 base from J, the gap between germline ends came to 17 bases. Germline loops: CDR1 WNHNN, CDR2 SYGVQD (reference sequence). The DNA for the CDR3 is TGCGCCAGCAGTGAGGTGGGGACATTGGGAGAGAACACTGAAGCTTTCTTT. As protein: CASSEVGTLGENTEAFF.